Each of the 9 T cell receptor beta chains below was sequenced from the same sample in a study of blood T cell repertoires in COVID-19. Method: immunoSEQ multiplex PCR; TCRdb's copy keeps in-frame clones and lacks some. The table includes 97,000 or so clones, 75% to 90% detected once. The sample comprised peripheral blood. These receptors all come from a human donor in a cohort sampled during active COVID-19.

The V and J genes are TRBV6-2 or TRBV6-3 and TRBJ2-7; 8 bases fit TRBD1. The CDR3 contains 13 residues. CDR1 and CDR2 (germline): MNHEY, SVGEGT. V dropped 5 bases and J dropped 1; count of bases not matched to a gene: 1. This chain's CDR3 is CASSRQGSYEQYF. CDR3 coding DNA: TGTGCCAGCAGTCGACAGGGGTCCTACGAGCAGTACTTC.

Comments on this clone: This could be a read error, since a much larger clone is one nucleotide away. This chain connects TRBV7-9 to TRBJ1-2; D remains ambiguous. Trimming removed 5 bases from V and 4 bases from J, with 11 bases in between. This CDR3 spans 13 amino acids. Germline CDR1 reads SEHNR; CDR2 reads FQNEAQ (reference sequence). CDR3 nucleotide sequence: TGTGCCAGCAGCACGGAGGCAGGCTATGGCTACACCTTC. Residues: CASSTEAGYGYTF. The whole variable domain, filled in from reference TRBV7-9 and TRBJ1-2, reads DTGVSQNPRHKITKRGQNVTFRCDPISEHNRLYWYRQTLGQGPEFLTYFQNEAQLEKSRLLSDRFSAERPKGSFSTLEIQRTEQGDSAMYLCASSTEAGYGYTFGSGTRLTVV.

This clone occurred a few times. The chain joins TRBV4-2 to TRBJ1-3, with unresolved D. Germline assignment: CDR1 LGHNA and CDR2 YNFKEQ. The CDR3 runs to 16 residues. V lost 1 base, J lost 0 bases, and 10 bases lay in between. The CDR3 DNA is TGTGCCAGCAGCCAAGTCGGTCCGAGCTCTGGAAACACCATATATTTT. It is translated as CASSQVGPSSGNTIYF.

The rearrangement links TRBV30 to TRBJ2-5; perhaps TRBD2 as D (6 bases). The V gene lost 4 bases and the J gene lost 2 bases, with 20 bases spanning the gap. Germline lookup yields CDR1 GTSNPN and CDR2 SVGIG (reference sequence). The CDR3 is 16 amino acids. DNA of the CDR3: TGTGCCTGGAACCCGGGTGGCGGAGGGCAGCAAGAGACCCAGTACTTC. Amino acids: CAWNPGGGGQQETQYF.

This chain joins TRBV18 and TRBJ1-5; 9 bases map to TRBD1. Germline V gene lookup returns CDR1 KGHSH and CDR2 LQKENI. This CDR3 has 15 residues. V was pared by 5 bases and J by 4 bases, with 6 bases of the junction left unmatched. CDR3 nucleotide sequence: TGTGCCAGCTCAGTACCGGGACAGGGAAATCAGCCCCAGCATTTT. Translation: CASSVPGQGNQPQHF. Variable domain in full (rest from reference TRBV18 and TRBJ1-5): NAGVMQNPRHLVRRRGQEARLRCSPMKGHSHVYWYRQLPEEGLKFMVYLQKENIIDESGMPKERFSAEFPKEGPSILRIQQVVRGDSAAYFCASSVPGQGNQPQHFGDGTRLSIL.

This clone has just one count. This chain uses TRBV6-5 with TRBJ1-3; 7 bases map to TRBD1. The CDR3 is 15 amino acids. Trimming took 4 bases from V and 2 from J; bases not matched to a gene: 5. Germline CDR1 is MNHEY and CDR2 is SVGAGI. As DNA, the CDR3 is TGTGCCAGCAGTTCCCCAGGGGGAGCTGGAAACACCATATATTTT. Protein sequence: CASSSPGGAGNTIYF.

The V and J genes are TRBV2 and TRBJ1-4; D may be TRBD1 (5 bases). CDR3 size: 12 residues. The germline V gene has CDR1 SNHLY and CDR2 FYNNEI. The V end lost 8 bases, the J end lost 5 bases, and 9 bases lay between the germline ends. The CDR3 DNA sequence: TGTGCCAGCGGGGCGGACAATGAAAAACTGTTTTTT. It translates to CASGADNEKLFF.

V usage is TRBV5-1 and J usage is TRBJ1-5; D is possibly TRBD1 (6 bases). The germline V gene encodes CDR1 SGHRS and CDR2 YFSETQ. The CDR3 length is 14 residues. V lost 5 bases and J lost 3, with 12 bases in between. The CDR3 loop reads CASSQGMNNQPQHF. CDR3 sequence (DNA): TGCGCCAGCAGTCAGGGGATGAACAATCAGCCCCAGCATTTT. Using reference TRBV5-1 and TRBJ1-5 for the parts outside the CDR3, the full variable domain is KAGVTQTPRYLIKTRGQQVTLSCSPISGHRSVSWYQQTPGQGLQFLFEYFSETQRNKGNFPGRFSGRQFSNSRSEMNVSTLELGDSALYLCASSQGMNNQPQHFGDGTRLSIL.

The chain has TRBV7-9 and TRBJ2-1, with D possibly being TRBD1 (5 bases). CDR1 and CDR2 (germline): SEHNR, FQNEAQ (reference sequence). V lost 3 bases to trimming and J lost 4 bases, with 10 bases between them. This CDR3 has 14 residues. The CDR3 bases are TGTGCCAGCAGCTTTACTCAGGGATACAATGAGCAGTTCTTC. It is translated as CASSFTQGYNEQFF.